A selection of T cell receptor beta chains follows, all from one sample in a study of metastatic and nonmetastatic thyroid tumors. TCRdb re-called the PCR reads through MiXCR. The sample lists about 24,000 clones; around 20% were seen once. The sample comprised blood. These receptors came from a male donor with papillary thyroid cancer or a benign thyroid nodule (not recorded which). Some clones in this sample may be carry-over from other donors' samples. The CDR3 runs from the conserved cysteine through the conserved F or W. Each record gives: V gene, D gene, J gene, clone size, CDR3 DNA, CDR3 protein. D genes are given only for firm matches. Expanded clones get a size class; other rows say once, few or many, or leave the size out.

>TRBV3-1|TRBD1|TRBJ1-1|many
TGTGCCAGCAGCCAGGACAGGGGCTACACTGAAGCTTTCTTT
CASSQDRGYTEAFF
>TRBV7-8|TRBD1|TRBJ2-5|many
TGTGCCAGCAGCGCGGGACAGGGATGGGGAGAGACCCAGTACTTC
CASSAGQGWGETQYF
>TRBV5-1|TRBD2|TRBJ2-2|-
TGCGCCAGCAGCTTGGTGACTAGCGGGAGTTATACCGGGGAGCTGTTTTTT
CASSLVTSGSYTGELFF
>TRBV9|TRBD2|TRBJ2-5|many
TGTGCCAGCAGCGTCGCTAGCGGGAGGAACCAAGAGACCCAGTACTTC
CASSVASGRNQETQYF
>TRBV6-1|-|TRBJ2-7|-
TGTGCCAGCAGTAGGACAGAGGGCTACGAGCAGTACTTC
CASSRTEGYEQYF
>TRBV6-1|TRBD2|TRBJ2-7|medium-sized
TGTGCCAGCAGTTGGACTAGCGGTTACGAGCAGTACTTC
CASSWTSGYEQYF
>TRBV7-9|-|TRBJ2-7|-
TGTGCCAGCAGCGCGAGGGTCGATTCCTACGAGAAGTACTTC
CASSARVDSYEKYF
>TRBV12-3/TRBV12-4|-|TRBJ2-2|-
TGTGCCAGTAGTATTCCGAACACCGGGGAGCTGTTTTTT
CASSIPNTGELFF
>TRBV6-1|TRBD1|TRBJ1-1|-
TGTGCCAGCAGAACGCAGGGGGCCTTCGCTGAAGCTTTCTTT
CASRTQGAFAEAFF
>TRBV28|-|TRBJ2-2|few
TGTGCCAGCATCCCAGTTAGGTCGAACACCGGGGAGCTGTTTTTT
CASIPVRSNTGELFF
>TRBV11-1|-|TRBJ2-3|many
TGTGCCAGCAGCTTAGTAAGCGCTCCTAGCACAGATACGCAGTATTTT
CASSLVSAPSTDTQYF
>TRBV19|TRBD2|TRBJ2-1|once
TGTGCCAGTAGTATAGATCCTAATCTAGCGGGAGCGTCCTACAATGAGCAGTTCTTC
CASSIDPNLAGASYNEQFF
>TRBV6-1|TRBD2|TRBJ2-1|many
TGTGCCAGCAGTATACTAGCGGCAAACAATGAGCAGTTCTTC
CASSILAANNEQFF
>TRBV5-4|-|TRBJ2-3|-
TGTGCCAGTAGTCGGAGGGGGCGCAACACAGATACGCAGTATTTT
CASSRRGRNTDTQYF
>TRBV6-2/TRBV6-3|TRBD1|TRBJ2-7|-
TGTGCCAGCAGATTCGGACAGGGACCCTACGAGCAGTACTTC
CASRFGQGPYEQYF
>TRBV6-1|-|TRBJ1-6|-
TGTGCCAGCTCTGCTAGGGGGAGAGATTCACACATCCACTTT
CASSARGRDSHIHF
>TRBV9|-|TRBJ2-5|many
TGTGCCAGCAGCGTTCAAGCCGGAGGGGAAGAGACCCAGTACTTC
CASSVQAGGEETQYF
>TRBV9|-|TRBJ1-3|many
TGTGCCAGCAGCCTCCTAGGGGCTGGAAACACCATATATTTT
CASSLLGAGNTIYF
>TRBV5-1|-|TRBJ2-5|-
TGCGCCAGCATCTCTCGACGGGAAGAGACCCAGTACTTC
CASISRREETQYF
>TRBV6-1|TRBD2|TRBJ2-5|few
TGTGCCAGCAGTGTGGGTCTAGCGGGGGGAATTGGGGAGACCCAGTACTTC
CASSVGLAGGIGETQYF
>TRBV4-2|-|TRBJ2-7|many
TGTGCCAGCAGCCCCGCAATTCGGGACAGGGGACTAGCCGCCTCCTACGAGCAGTACTTC
CASSPAIRDRGLAASYEQYF
>TRBV10-2|TRBD2|TRBJ2-7|few
TGCGCCAGCTTAGCGGGAGGGCCCTACGAGCAGTACTTC
CASLAGGPYEQYF
>TRBV20-1|TRBD1|TRBJ2-3|many
TGCAGTGCTAGAAAAGGACAGGGGAAGGGGTATACGCAGTATTTT
CSARKGQGKGYTQYF
>TRBV20-1|TRBD1|TRBJ1-6|many
TGCAGTGCTAGAGATCTTCACAGGGGAGGAGGGTCACCCCTCCACTTT
CSARDLHRGGGSPLHF
>TRBV15|TRBD1|TRBJ2-2|few
TGTGCCACCCTACAGGGGTACACCGGGGAGCTGTTTTTT
CATLQGYTGELFF
>TRBV7-9|TRBD1|TRBJ1-5|once
TGTGCCAGCAGCTTAGCCGGGACAGGGGGTCAGCCCCAGCATTTT
CASSLAGTGGQPQHF
>TRBV5-6|-|TRBJ2-7|many
TGTGCCAGCAGCTTGGCCAGCTACGAGCAGTACTTC
CASSLASYEQYF
>TRBV2|TRBD1|TRBJ2-7|many
TGTGCCAGCAGGGGGGACAGGGTCCGGGACTCTTACTACGAGCAGTACTTC
CASRGDRVRDSYYEQYF
>TRBV13|TRBD2|TRBJ2-6|many
TGTGCCAGCAGCTGGGGAGCGGGAGGGAGCTCTGGGGCCAACGTCCTGACTTTC
CASSWGAGGSSGANVLTF
>TRBV29-1|-|TRBJ2-1|-
TGCAGCGGTGAAGGAGAGGGTAGTAGCTCCTACAATGAGCAGTTCTTC
CSGEGEGSSSYNEQFF
>TRBV20-1|-|TRBJ2-3|many
TGCAGTGCTAGAGGTCTAGCGGAGGGGGCACAACCAGATACGCAGTATTTT
CSARGLAEGAQPDTQYF
>TRBV6-5|-|TRBJ1-2|-
TGTGCCAGCAGATTATGGCCCACAGGGAACTATGGCTACACCTTC
CASRLWPTGNYGYTF
>TRBV4-1|-|TRBJ1-1|-
TGCGCCAGCAGCTCCGCGACAGAAGCTTTCTTT
CASSSATEAFF